The 31 T cell receptor beta chains in this list originate from one sample, sequenced in a study of T cells in Graves' hyperthyroidism and ophthalmopathy. TCR beta CDR3 sequences were amplified from RNA transcripts. When the TCR CDR3 underwent first-round RT-PCR, the HTBI primer set was used. TCRdb re-derived calls from the multiplex PCR reads in MiXCR, one entry per CDR3 protein. The sample lists 600,000 to 850,000 distinct CDR3 sequences; over 15% were seen once. The sequenced material came from blood. These receptors came from a woman between 45 and 60 years old with Graves' hyperthyroidism that later progressed to Graves' ophthalmopathy.

This clonotype occurred a few times. The genes are TRBV29-1 and TRBJ2-3; no definite D call. Trimming removed 5 bases from V and 2 bases from J, with 8 bases in between. CDR1 SQVTM and CDR2 ANQGSEA come from the germline V gene. CDR3 length: 12 amino acids. The CDR3 bases are TGCAGCGTTTCTCGGGCCACAGATACGCAGTATTTT. Its protein product is CSVSRATDTQYF.

This chain's CDR3 is CASSQPDRDGEKLFF. The CDR3, as DNA: TGTGCCAGCAGCCAACCGGACAGGGACGGTGAAAAACTGTTTTTT. J is TRBJ1-4 and V is TRBV4-2, with 8 bases aligning to TRBD1. Germline trimming cut 2 bases from V and 7 bases from J; bases unmatched to any gene: 6. CDR1 LGHNA and CDR2 YNFKEQ come from the germline V gene. This CDR3 comprises 15 residues.

The chain combines TRBV20-1 with TRBJ1-5, with a weak D call TRBD1 (6 bases). Trimming stripped 0 bases from V and 6 bases from J, with 24 bases between. This CDR3 is 18 amino acids long. Germline V lookup: CDR1 DFQATT, CDR2 SNEGSKA (reference sequence). The CDR3 loop is CSARDRSRGPMSGQPQHF. For the CDR3, the DNA is TGCAGTGCTAGAGATAGGTCCAGGGGCCCCATGTCAGGTCAGCCCCAGCATTTT.

This clonotype was observed a few times. The chain links TRBV6-1 to TRBJ1-1; a possible D gene is TRBD1 (6 bases). V lost 6 bases and J lost 6, with 14 bases in between. The germline gives CDR1 MNHNS, CDR2 SASEGT. The CDR3 is made up of 13 amino acids. The CDR3 region is CASRLQGSAEAFF. The CDR3 DNA reads TGTGCCAGCAGACTACAGGGTAGCGCTGAAGCTTTCTTT.

The V call is TRBV27, the J call TRBJ1-1, with 10 bases identical to TRBD1. The CDR3 runs to 12 residues. V trimming: 6 bases; J trimming: 11 bases; junction bases outside the gene matches: 6. The germline gives CDR1 MNHEY, CDR2 SMNVEV (reference sequence). CDR3 sequence reads: CASRTGGSLAFF. As DNA, the CDR3 is TGTGCCAGCAGGACAGGGGGCAGTCTGGCTTTCTTT.

This clonotype showed up just a few times. The chain links TRBV6-1 to TRBJ2-1, with TRBD2 matching over 9 bases. V lost 6 bases to trimming and J lost 0 bases; unmatched junction nucleotides: 3. Germline V gives CDR1 MNHNS, CDR2 SASEGT. The CDR3 length is 15 residues. CDR3 DNA sequence: TGTGCCAGCAGGCGGGGGGGCCGCTCCTACAATGAGCAGTTCTTC. It translates to CASRRGGRSYNEQFF.

The chain carries TRBV29-1 and TRBJ1-1, with D maybe TRBD1 (5 bases). CDR3 length equals 16 residues. Germline loops: CDR1 SQVTM, CDR2 ANQGSEA. V shed 7 bases and J shed 3 bases, with 24 bases lying between them. CDR3 protein: CSAAGGEMFYDTEAFF. The CDR3 DNA is TGCAGCGCCGCTGGGGGGGAGATGTTCTACGACACTGAAGCTTTCTTT. The full variable domain, its missing parts supplied by reference TRBV29-1 and TRBJ1-1, is SAVISQKPSRDICQRGTSLTIQCQVDSQVTMMFWYRQQPGQSLTLIATANQGSEATYESGFVIDKFPISRPNLTFSTLTVSNMSPEDSSIYLCSAAGGEMFYDTEAFFGQGTRLTVV.

This chain links TRBV4-1 with TRBJ2-2; 7 bases align to TRBD2. V lost 8 bases to trimming and J lost 5 bases; unmatched junction nucleotides: 5. Germline values: CDR1 MGHRA, CDR2 YSYEKL. The CDR3 length is 13 residues. In nucleotides, the CDR3 is TGCGCCAGCGGGGCTAGCGGAACCGGGGAGCTGTTTTTT. Its translation: CASGASGTGELFF.

This clonotype was seen a few times. CDR3 amino acids: CSSPPGGTNYGYTF. The DNA for the CDR3 is TGCAGTTCCCCCCCAGGAGGGACAAACTATGGCTACACCTTC. V and J are TRBV20-1 and TRBJ1-2; D perhaps matches TRBD1 (6 bases). V lost 8 bases to trimming and J lost 2 bases, with 18 bases between them. CDR3 length: 14 residues. Germline V gene lookup returns CDR1 DFQATT and CDR2 SNEGSKA (reference sequence).

This clonotype occurred many times. The rearrangement links TRBV5-1 to TRBJ2-6; D possibly corresponds to TRBD1 (6 bases). The CDR3 covers 17 residues. The germline CDR1 and CDR2 sequences are SGHRS and YFSETQ. Trimming removed 2 bases at V and 0 bases at J, with 12 bases between. In nucleotides, the CDR3 is TGCGCCAGCAGCTTCACAGGGCTCTCCTCTGGGGCCAACGTCCTGACTTTC. It specifies CASSFTGLSSGANVLTF. The full variable domain, its missing parts supplied by reference TRBV5-1 and TRBJ2-6, is KAGVTQTPRYLIKTRGQQVTLSCSPISGHRSVSWYQQTPGQGLQFLFEYFSETQRNKGNFPGRFSGRQFSNSRSEMNVSTLELGDSALYLCASSFTGLSSGANVLTFGAGSRLTVL.

This clonotype was seen repeatedly, ten times or more. One end of the junction fails to match germline, which may point to a read error. The chain links TRBV6-1 to TRBJ1-1; TRBD1 agrees at 7 bases. The germline CDR1 and CDR2 sequences are MNHNS and SASEGT. The CDR3 covers 17 residues. The DNA of the CDR3 is TGTGCCAGCAGTTTAGGGGGCGCGGGGTGGTTGAACACTGAAGCTCTCTTT. This codes for CASSLGGAGWLNTEALF.

This clonotype came up many times. The chain combines TRBV6-1 with TRBJ1-4; D is unresolved. The CDR3 length is 15 residues. Germline CDR1 is MNHNS and CDR2 is SASEGT. Trimming shortened V by 5 bases and J by 0 bases, and 10 bases separated the two germline ends. CDR3 amino acids: CASSTEAATNEKLFF. The CDR3 nucleotides read TGTGCCAGCAGTACGGAGGCTGCAACTAATGAAAAACTGTTTTTT.

The chain carries TRBV20-1 and TRBJ2-3; 8 bases align to TRBD2. The CDR3 runs to 15 residues. Per the germline V gene, CDR1 is DFQATT and CDR2 is SNEGSKA (reference sequence). CDR3 residues: CSVEEGGGSTDTQYF. The CDR3 region has the DNA TGCAGCGTTGAAGAAGGCGGGGGGAGCACAGATACGCAGTATTTT.

The table lists this clonotype with a few counts. The J gene is TRBJ2-1, the V gene TRBV5-1; 8 bases line up with TRBD1. With V trimmed by 0 bases and J by 8 bases, 7 bases remained unmatched. The V gene's germline CDR1 is SGHRS and CDR2 YFSETQ. CDR3 length equals 15 residues. The CDR3 sequence is CASSLVPDRVHEQFF. DNA of the CDR3: TGCGCCAGCAGCTTGGTTCCGGACAGGGTACATGAGCAGTTCTTC.

In this sample, this clonotype turned up a few times. The rearrangement joins TRBV7-3 to TRBJ2-5; D call uncertain. The ends were cut back, 0 bases at V and 1 base at J, with 9 bases in the middle. There are 15 residues in the CDR3. Germline V CDR1 and CDR2: SGHTA, FQGTGA. The CDR3 nucleotides are TGTGCCAGCAGCTTAACGTGGGCACCCCAAGAGACCCAGTACTTC. Protein product: CASSLTWAPQETQYF. Drawing the rest from reference TRBV7-3 and TRBJ2-5, the complete variable domain is GAGVSQTPSNKVTEKGKYVELRCDPISGHTALYWYRQSLGQGPEFLIYFQGTGAADDSGLPNDRFFAVRPEGSVSTLKIQRTERGDSAVYLCASSLTWAPQETQYFGPGTRLLVL.

At least ten counts were recorded for this clonotype. This chain uses TRBV5-1 with TRBJ2-1, with no clear D. The CDR3 covers 13 residues. Trimming removed 4 bases at V and 3 bases at J, with 8 bases between. CDR1 and CDR2 from the germline V gene are SGHRS and YFSETQ. The CDR3 sequence is CASSSSDYNEQFF. DNA of the CDR3: TGCGCCAGCAGCAGTTCAGACTACAATGAGCAGTTCTTC.

This chain connects TRBV19 to TRBJ1-5, with D perhaps TRBD1 (5 bases). There are 15 residues in the CDR3. V lost 4 bases, J lost 2 bases, and 12 bases lay in between. The germline V gene has CDR1 LNHDA and CDR2 SQIVND (reference sequence). The DNA of the CDR3 is TGTGCCAGTAGTAGTGAGGGCAGGGGCAATCAGCCCCAGCATTTT. This gives the protein CASSSEGRGNQPQHF.

This clonotype was observed a few times. The J gene is TRBJ1-1, the V gene TRBV4-1, with D possibly matching TRBD1 (6 bases). Germline V gene lookup returns CDR1 MGHRA and CDR2 YSYEKL. Deletions cut 8 bases from V and 1 base from J, with 11 bases between. CDR3 length: 13 residues. The CDR3 nucleotides read TGCGCCAGCGGCTACAGGGAGAACACTGAAGCTTTCTTT. Protein product: CASGYRENTEAFF.

This clonotype showed up just a few times. The V and J genes are TRBV5-1 and TRBJ1-4; perhaps TRBD1 as D (5 bases). This CDR3 has 15 residues. CDR1 and CDR2 (germline): SGHRS, YFSETQ. Trimming left V 5 bases short and J 6 bases short, with 17 bases between. The CDR3 is CASSLTGVQDEKLFF. The CDR3 DNA sequence: TGCGCCAGCAGTCTAACAGGAGTTCAAGATGAAAAACTGTTTTTT.

This clonotype occurred a few times. The chain has TRBV5-1 and TRBJ2-5, with D perhaps TRBD2 (5 bases). Germline V gene sequence: CDR1 SGHRS, CDR2 YFSETQ. Between the trimmed V and J ends, which lost 2 bases and 4 bases, there was a span of 9 bases. This CDR3 region has 13 residues. In DNA, the CDR3 is TGCGCCAGCAGCTTCCGGGATTCAGAGACCCAGTACTTC. Its protein product is CASSFRDSETQYF. Full variable domain (remainder filled in from reference TRBV5-1 and TRBJ2-5): KAGVTQTPRYLIKTRGQQVTLSCSPISGHRSVSWYQQTPGQGLQFLFEYFSETQRNKGNFPGRFSGRQFSNSRSEMNVSTLELGDSALYLCASSFRDSETQYFGPGTRLLVL.

The gene calls are TRBV18 and TRBJ1-2; no clear D. This CDR3 is built from 13 residues. CDR1 is KGHSH and CDR2 is LQKENI in the germline V gene. V was shortened by 6 bases and J by 2 bases, with 10 bases between the two germline ends. CDR3: CASSPPANYGYTF. CDR3 DNA: TGTGCCAGCTCGCCCCCGGCAAACTATGGCTACACCTTC. The entire variable domain, with the rest obtained from reference TRBV18 and TRBJ1-2, is as follows: NAGVMQNPRHLVRRRGQEARLRCSPMKGHSHVYWYRQLPEEGLKFMVYLQKENIIDESGMPKERFSAEFPKEGPSILRIQQVVRGDSAAYFCASSPPANYGYTFGSGTRLTVV.

The chain joins TRBV7-9 to TRBJ1-3; D unresolved. V lost 5 bases, J lost 0 bases, and 5 bases lay in between. Germline assignment: CDR1 SEHNR and CDR2 FQNEAQ (reference sequence). The CDR3 consists of 13 residues. DNA of the CDR3: TGTGCCAGCAGCCCCCACTCTGGAAACACCATATATTTT. It is translated as CASSPHSGNTIYF. Full variable domain (outside the CDR3, taken from reference TRBV7-9 and TRBJ1-3): DTGVSQNPRHKITKRGQNVTFRCDPISEHNRLYWYRQTLGQGPEFLTYFQNEAQLEKSRLLSDRFSAERPKGSFSTLEIQRTEQGDSAMYLCASSPHSGNTIYFGEGSWLTVV.

V is TRBV19 and J is TRBJ2-3; D perhaps matches TRBD2 (6 bases). CDR3 size: 14 residues. Deletions cut 7 bases from V and 2 bases from J, with 13 bases between. The germline V gene has CDR1 LNHDA and CDR2 SQIVND (reference sequence). The CDR3 bases are TGTGCCAGTACCCTCGGGGGTGCCACAGATACGCAGTATTTT. The encoded protein is CASTLGGATDTQYF.

This clonotype was recorded many times. The chain uses TRBV2 and TRBJ2-7; D remains ambiguous. CDR1 SNHLY and CDR2 FYNNEI come from the germline V gene. There are 12 residues in the CDR3. Trimming left V 3 bases short and J 2 bases short, with 5 bases between. Here the CDR3 reads CASSDRPYEQYF. CDR3 DNA: TGTGCCAGCAGTGATCGCCCCTACGAGCAGTACTTC.

The chain combines TRBV7-9 with TRBJ1-2; 10 bases map to TRBD1. The CDR3 runs to 17 residues. The ends lost 5 bases at V and 4 bases at J; junction bases unmatched: 13. Germline-derived CDR1 and CDR2 are SEHNR and FQNEAQ (reference sequence). CDR3 protein: CASSGRRDRGQGYGYTF. DNA for the CDR3: TGTGCCAGCAGCGGACGCCGGGACAGGGGACAGGGCTATGGCTACACCTTC.

This clonotype has more than one count but fewer than ten. The genes are TRBV6-1 and TRBJ1-2; no reliable D call. The CDR3 runs 13 residues. Trimming left V 3 bases short and J 6 bases short, with 11 bases between. CDR1 and CDR2 (germline): MNHNS, SASEGT. In nucleotides, the CDR3 is TGTGCCAGCAGTGAGGGCGCATGGCATGGCTACACCTTC. Its translation is CASSEGAWHGYTF.

This clonotype came up a few times. The rearrangement uses TRBV14 and TRBJ2-1, with 9 bases identical to TRBD1. V shed 3 bases and J 3 bases; nucleotides not matched to a gene: 3. From germline, CDR1 is SGHDN and CDR2 FVKESK. This CDR3 comprises 15 residues. CDR3 nucleotides: TGTGCCAGCAGCCAGGACAGGGGTCGCTACAATGAGCAGTTCTTC. Translation gives CASSQDRGRYNEQFF.

The chain employs TRBV6-1 and TRBJ1-5, with 9 bases that match TRBD1. Per the germline V gene, CDR1 is MNHNS and CDR2 is SASEGT. The CDR3 runs to 13 residues. Trimming at V came to 10 bases and at J to 11 bases, leaving 12 bases not matched to a gene. CDR3 DNA: TGTGCCACCTATCCGGGACAGGGTAGGGCCCAGCATTTT. Residues: CATYPGQGRAQHF.

Many counts were recorded for this clonotype. In DNA form, the CDR3 reads TGTGCCAGCAGCTCAGCTGGGGGAGGTAACCCTGAAGCTTTCTTT. This gives the protein CASSSAGGGNPEAFF. The chain employs TRBV11-3 and TRBJ1-1, with D possibly being TRBD1 (5 bases). Germline-derived CDR1 and CDR2 are SGHNT and YENEEA. V was cut by 4 bases and J by 6 bases, with 18 bases left in between. This CDR3 spans 15 amino acids.

The rearrangement uses TRBV12-3 or TRBV12-4 and TRBJ1-4, with 9 bases lining up with TRBD1. The CDR3 contains 15 residues. With V trimmed by 5 bases and J by 7 bases, 8 bases remained unmatched. CDR3 sequence: CASSPQDRGGEKLFF. In DNA, the CDR3 is TGTGCCAGCAGTCCTCAGGACAGGGGCGGTGAAAAACTGTTTTTT.

V and J are TRBV28 and TRBJ2-1; 10 positions match TRBD1. Looked up from germline, CDR1 is MDHEN and CDR2 is SYDVKM. This CDR3 region has 15 residues. Trimming took 6 bases from V and 6 from J; bases not matched to a gene: 8. The CDR3 DNA is TGTGCCAGCAGAAGACAGGGGGCGCCCCGCAATGAGCAGTTCTTC. Protein product: CASRRQGAPRNEQFF.